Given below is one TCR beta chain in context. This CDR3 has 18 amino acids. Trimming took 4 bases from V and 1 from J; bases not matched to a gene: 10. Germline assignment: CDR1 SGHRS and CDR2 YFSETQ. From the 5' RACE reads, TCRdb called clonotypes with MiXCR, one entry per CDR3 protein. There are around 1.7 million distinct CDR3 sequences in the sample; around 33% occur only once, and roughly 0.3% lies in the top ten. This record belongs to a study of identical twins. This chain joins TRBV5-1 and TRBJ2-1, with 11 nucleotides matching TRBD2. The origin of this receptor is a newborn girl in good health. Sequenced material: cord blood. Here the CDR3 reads CASSQVLAGEGSYNEQFF. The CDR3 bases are TGCGCCAGCAGCCAAGTACTAGCGGGAGAAGGGTCCTACAATGAGCAGTTCTTC.